These T cell receptor beta chains were read from a single sample in a study of CD8+CD57+ T cells in acquired aplastic anemia. TCRdb re-called the reads through MiXCR, storing one row per CDR3 protein. The repertoire includes some 170,000 distinct CDR3 sequences, less than 60% of them detected once, and 0.85% to 1.2% sits in the top ten. The sample consisted of sorted CD4+, CD8+, or CD8+CD57+ T cells (not recorded which) from PBMCs. Receptor source: a human donor with aplastic anemia. Both conserved end residues are part of each CDR3. A D gene is named only where the DNA matches it firmly. Clone size, where shown, is once, few, many, or a class for clones that have expanded.

v_call: TRBV19
clone_size: many
j_call: TRBJ2-1
d_call: -
cdr3_nt: TGTGCCAGTAGTATAGAGGGGTCGCACAATGAGCAGTTCTTC
cdr3_aa: CASSIEGSHNEQFF

v_call: TRBV19
clone_size: -
j_call: TRBJ2-7
d_call: TRBD2
cdr3_nt: TGTGCCAGTAGTATCCGCGGTTTAGCGGGAGGTACCTACGAGCAGTACTTC
cdr3_aa: CASSIRGLAGGTYEQYF

v_call: TRBV27
clone_size: many
j_call: TRBJ1-5
d_call: -
cdr3_nt: TGTGCCAGCAGTGACCCGCATCAGCCCCAGCATTTT
cdr3_aa: CASSDPHQPQHF

v_call: TRBV2
clone_size: many
j_call: TRBJ1-5
d_call: -
cdr3_nt: TGTGCCAGCAAAGTCGGGACATCAGGCGGGCCCCAGCATTTT
cdr3_aa: CASKVGTSGGPQHF

v_call: TRBV6-1
clone_size: -
j_call: TRBJ2-2
d_call: -
cdr3_nt: TGTGCCAGCAGCAAGATACGCTTAGGGGGGGCGAACACCGGGGACCTGTTTTTT
cdr3_aa: CASSKIRLGGANTGDLFF

v_call: TRBV20-1
clone_size: -
j_call: TRBJ1-5
d_call: -
cdr3_nt: TGCAGTGCTAGGATCGGGCCGACGACTTATAGCAATCAGCCCCAGCATTTT
cdr3_aa: CSARIGPTTYSNQPQHF

v_call: TRBV10-2
clone_size: -
j_call: TRBJ2-3
d_call: -
cdr3_nt: TGCGCCAGCAGTCCCGGCACATCCTACGATACGCAGTATTTT
cdr3_aa: CASSPGTSYDTQYF

v_call: TRBV7-3
clone_size: -
j_call: TRBJ1-3
d_call: -
cdr3_nt: TGTGCCAGCAGCTGGCCTCGGGGAGGAAACACCATATATTTT
cdr3_aa: CASSWPRGGNTIYF

v_call: TRBV4-1
clone_size: -
j_call: TRBJ2-3
d_call: TRBD2
cdr3_nt: TGCGCCAGCAGCCAAGGACTAGCGGGGGCGGGAGATACGCAGTATTTT
cdr3_aa: CASSQGLAGAGDTQYF

v_call: TRBV29-1
clone_size: -
j_call: TRBJ2-3
d_call: -
cdr3_nt: TGCAGCGTTGAAGATCTGGTGCGGGATACGCAGTATTTT
cdr3_aa: CSVEDLVRDTQYF

v_call: TRBV7-3
clone_size: many
j_call: TRBJ2-1
d_call: TRBD2
cdr3_nt: TGTGCCAGCAGCTTAAGTTTAGCGGGGGGGCCAGCTGAGCAGTTCTTC
cdr3_aa: CASSLSLAGGPAEQFF

v_call: TRBV7-8
clone_size: -
j_call: TRBJ2-3
d_call: -
cdr3_nt: TGTGCCAGCAGCCTAAGGGGGTGGTCGGCAGATACGCAGTATTTT
cdr3_aa: CASSLRGWSADTQYF

v_call: TRBV7-9
clone_size: many
j_call: TRBJ1-2
d_call: -
cdr3_nt: TGTGCCAGCAGCCCCGGACAGTTTGGCTACACCTTC
cdr3_aa: CASSPGQFGYTF

v_call: TRBV19
clone_size: many
j_call: TRBJ1-2
d_call: TRBD1
cdr3_nt: TGTGCCAGTAGTACCCAGACAGGGGGAGGAAACTATGGCTACACCTTC
cdr3_aa: CASSTQTGGGNYGYTF

v_call: TRBV2
clone_size: many
j_call: TRBJ1-1
d_call: -
cdr3_nt: TGTGCCAGCGTCGGGGTAAGGGGGGTGAACACTGAAGCTTTCTTT
cdr3_aa: CASVGVRGVNTEAFF

v_call: TRBV7-9
clone_size: -
j_call: TRBJ2-7
d_call: -
cdr3_nt: TGTGCCAGCAGCTTATTTCCCGACAACAGGGACGAGCAGTACTTC
cdr3_aa: CASSLFPDNRDEQYF

v_call: TRBV20-1
clone_size: many
j_call: TRBJ2-7
d_call: -
cdr3_nt: TGCAGTGCTAGAGATTGGGGGGGGGCCTCCGAGCAGTACTTC
cdr3_aa: CSARDWGGASEQYF

v_call: TRBV29-1
clone_size: once
j_call: TRBJ2-7
d_call: TRBD1
cdr3_nt: TGCAGCGTTGGGGACAGGACAACCTACGGGCAGTACTTC
cdr3_aa: CSVGDRTTYGQYF

v_call: TRBV7-2
clone_size: many
j_call: TRBJ2-1
d_call: -
cdr3_nt: TGTGCCAGCAGCTCCAGATGGGGGGAACACAATGAGCAGTTCTTC
cdr3_aa: CASSSRWGEHNEQFF

v_call: TRBV5-4
clone_size: few
j_call: TRBJ2-1
d_call: -
cdr3_nt: TGTGCCAGCAGCTCCATTCAACAGGGGAGGCATGGGCAGTTCTTC
cdr3_aa: CASSSIQQGRHGQFF

v_call: TRBV5-5
clone_size: many
j_call: TRBJ1-5
d_call: TRBD1
cdr3_nt: TGTGCCAGCAGCTCCCAGGGGGCCGGTCAGCCCCAGCATTTT
cdr3_aa: CASSSQGAGQPQHF

v_call: TRBV20-1
clone_size: -
j_call: TRBJ2-1
d_call: -
cdr3_nt: TGCAGTACTAGTGGCTCAACGTGGGATGAGCAGTTCTTC
cdr3_aa: CSTSGSTWDEQFF

v_call: TRBV19
clone_size: -
j_call: TRBJ1-5
d_call: TRBD1
cdr3_nt: TGTGCCAGTAGTATCGGGACAGGGTCATGGCAGCCCCAGCATTTT
cdr3_aa: CASSIGTGSWQPQHF

v_call: TRBV24-1
clone_size: -
j_call: TRBJ1-1
d_call: -
cdr3_nt: TGTGCCACCAGTGCCGCCGACAGTGGCGCTGAAGCTTTCTTT
cdr3_aa: CATSAADSGAEAFF

v_call: TRBV2
clone_size: once
j_call: TRBJ1-2
d_call: TRBD1
cdr3_nt: TGTGCCAGCGCCGGGACAGGGTATTATGGCTACACCTTC
cdr3_aa: CASAGTGYYGYTF

v_call: TRBV5-1
clone_size: many
j_call: TRBJ2-5
d_call: TRBD2
cdr3_nt: TGCGCCAGCAGCTTTCTAGCGGGGGGCCAAGAGACCCAGTACTTC
cdr3_aa: CASSFLAGGQETQYF

v_call: TRBV5-5
clone_size: -
j_call: TRBJ2-7
d_call: TRBD2
cdr3_nt: TGTGCCAGCAGCCCTGAGACGGGAGGATACGAGCAGTACTTC
cdr3_aa: CASSPETGGYEQYF

v_call: TRBV15
clone_size: many
j_call: TRBJ2-7
d_call: TRBD1
cdr3_nt: TGTGCCACCAGCAGAGACGGACAGGGCTACGAGCAGTACTTC
cdr3_aa: CATSRDGQGYEQYF

v_call: TRBV4-2
clone_size: -
j_call: TRBJ2-5
d_call: -
cdr3_nt: TGTGCCAGCAGCCAAGACGTCAGGGAGAGAGAGACCCAGTACTTC
cdr3_aa: CASSQDVRERETQYF

v_call: TRBV6-1
clone_size: once
j_call: TRBJ1-6
d_call: -
cdr3_nt: TGTGCCAGCAGCAGGGGCTCCTATAATTCACCCCTCCACTTT
cdr3_aa: CASSRGSYNSPLHF

v_call: TRBV24-1
clone_size: -
j_call: TRBJ2-3
d_call: -
cdr3_nt: TGTGCCACCACATCCGGGGATACGCAGTATTTT
cdr3_aa: CATTSGDTQYF

v_call: TRBV19
clone_size: -
j_call: TRBJ2-2
d_call: -
cdr3_nt: TGTGCCAGTAGCCGGACCTTCACCGGGGAGCTGTTTTTT
cdr3_aa: CASSRTFTGELFF

v_call: TRBV19
clone_size: many
j_call: TRBJ2-5
d_call: -
cdr3_nt: TGTGCCAGTAGTTTACGACGGGGCCAAGAGACCCAGTACTTC
cdr3_aa: CASSLRRGQETQYF

v_call: TRBV5-1
clone_size: many
j_call: TRBJ2-3
d_call: -
cdr3_nt: TGCGCCAGCAGCCCAAAGAAGACTAGAGGCACAGATACGCAGTATTTT
cdr3_aa: CASSPKKTRGTDTQYF

v_call: TRBV7-2
clone_size: -
j_call: TRBJ2-2
d_call: -
cdr3_nt: TGTGCCAGCAGCTTAGGCCACACCGGGGAGCTGTTTTTT
cdr3_aa: CASSLGHTGELFF

v_call: TRBV10-3
clone_size: few
j_call: TRBJ1-2
d_call: TRBD1
cdr3_nt: TGTGCCATCAGTGACCGCCGACAGGGTAGGCGGTATGGCTACACCTTC
cdr3_aa: CAISDRRQGRRYGYTF